Following are 9 T cell receptor beta chains from one sample sequenced in a study of blood T cell repertoires in COVID-19. The repertoire was sequenced with immunoSEQ multiplex PCR; TCRdb's copy has only in-frame clones and lacks some. This sample carries 150,000 to 160,000 clones, roughly 80% of them seen once, and the ten largest clones take roughly 1.8%. The sequencing sample was made of peripheral blood. The receptors here all came from an elderly man with acute or convalescent COVID-19.

This clone was found once. This chain connects TRBV19 to TRBJ1-5; D is unclear. Germline V CDR1 and CDR2: LNHDA, SQIVND (reference sequence). The CDR3 spans 13 residues. V lost 10 bases and J 4 bases, leaving 14 bases between the germline ends. The CDR3 nucleotides are TGTGCCACCACCAACGGGATAAATCAGCCCCAGCATTTT. Amino acid sequence: CATTNGINQPQHF.

The J gene is TRBJ1-2, the V gene TRBV11-2, with 9 bases fitting TRBD1. V trimming: 4 bases; J trimming: 4 bases; junction bases outside the gene matches: 10. The CDR3 is 16 amino acids. Germline-derived CDR1 and CDR2 are SGHAT and FQNNGV. CDR3 sequence (DNA): TGTGCCAGCAGCTCCGAACAGGGGGCGCGAGTCTATGGCTACACCTTC. It encodes CASSSEQGARVYGYTF.

In the case of this clone: At one end the junction does not follow the germline gene, possibly because of a read error. The chain uses TRBV7-7 and TRBJ1-1; D is possibly TRBD1 (6 bases). Germline V gene sequence: CDR1 SSHAT, CDR2 FNYEAQ (reference sequence). The CDR3 runs to 16 residues. CDR3 DNA: TGTGCTAGCAGCTTAGGGGGGCCAGTCTTCAACACTGAAGCTTTCTTT. Translating it yields CASSLGGPVFNTEAFF.

The chain recombines TRBV5-1 with TRBJ2-5, with TRBD1 identical over 7 bases. CDR1 and CDR2 from the germline V gene are SGHRS and YFSETQ. The trim removed 4 bases at V and 0 bases at J, leaving 9 bases unmatched. The CDR3 has 16 residues. In DNA form, the CDR3 reads TGCGCCAGCAGCCCTAGACAGGGTCTTTACCAAGAGACCCAGTACTTC. It encodes CASSPRQGLYQETQYF. The full variable domain, rest sourced from reference TRBV5-1 and TRBJ2-5, is KAGVTQTPRYLIKTRGQQVTLSCSPISGHRSVSWYQQTPGQGLQFLFEYFSETQRNKGNFPGRFSGRQFSNSRSEMNVSTLELGDSALYLCASSPRQGLYQETQYFGPGTRLLVL.

The CDR3 DNA reads as TGTGCCAGCAGCTTAGTTGGGGGGGATGGAAATGAGCAGTTCTTC. This encodes CASSLVGGDGNEQFF. This sequence joins TRBV7-9 and TRBJ2-1, with 7 bases aligning to TRBD2. This CDR3 comprises 15 residues. Looked up from germline, CDR1 is SEHNR and CDR2 is FQNEAQ (reference sequence). Losses at the gene ends were 1 base for V and 7 bases for J; bases not matched to a gene: 7.

The table lists this clone with a few counts. The chain carries TRBV2 and TRBJ1-5; the D is unclear. There are 13 residues in the CDR3. CDR1 and CDR2 from the germline V gene are SNHLY and FYNNEI. Between the trimmed V and J ends, which lost 4 bases and 6 bases, there was a span of 10 bases. CDR3 DNA sequence: TGTGCCAGCAGTGTAGTAAGTGGTCAGCCCCAGCATTTT. Its translation is CASSVVSGQPQHF.

This clone was counted only a few times. The rearrangement links TRBV28 to TRBJ2-2, with D perhaps matching TRBD2 (5 bases). V lost 8 bases and J 2 bases, leaving 12 bases between the germline ends. The germline V gene has CDR1 MDHEN and CDR2 SYDVKM. CDR3 length equals 14 residues. CDR3 amino acids: CASLRVPNTGELFF. Here the CDR3 DNA reads TGTGCCAGCTTGAGGGTCCCAAACACCGGGGAGCTGTTTTTT. Filled out from reference TRBV28 and TRBJ2-2, the complete variable domain reads DVKVTQSSRYLVKRTGEKVFLECVQDMDHENMFWYRQDPGLGLRLIYFSYDVKMKEKGDIPEGYSVSREKKERFSLILESASTNQTSMYLCASLRVPNTGELFFGEGSRLTVL.

The chain links TRBV5-5 to TRBJ2-1, with D possibly matching TRBD2 (5 bases). Germline lookup yields CDR1 SGHKS and CDR2 YYEKEE (reference sequence). V shed 0 bases and J shed 5 bases, with 15 bases lying between them. The length of the CDR3 is 16 residues. The CDR3 sequence is CASSLAAGALDNEQFF. The DNA of the CDR3 is TGTGCCAGCAGCTTGGCGGCGGGCGCCTTGGACAATGAGCAGTTCTTC.

This clone was detected only a few times. V gene TRBV5-4 combines with J gene TRBJ2-1, with D possibly matching TRBD1 (6 bases). CDR3 size: 15 residues. Trimming pared 0 bases from V and 1 base from J, leaving 8 bases between. The germline gives CDR1 SGHNT, CDR2 YYREEE (reference sequence). The CDR3 sequence is CASSLDRVSYNEQFF. CDR3 DNA: TGTGCCAGCAGCTTGGACAGGGTATCCTACAATGAGCAGTTCTTC.